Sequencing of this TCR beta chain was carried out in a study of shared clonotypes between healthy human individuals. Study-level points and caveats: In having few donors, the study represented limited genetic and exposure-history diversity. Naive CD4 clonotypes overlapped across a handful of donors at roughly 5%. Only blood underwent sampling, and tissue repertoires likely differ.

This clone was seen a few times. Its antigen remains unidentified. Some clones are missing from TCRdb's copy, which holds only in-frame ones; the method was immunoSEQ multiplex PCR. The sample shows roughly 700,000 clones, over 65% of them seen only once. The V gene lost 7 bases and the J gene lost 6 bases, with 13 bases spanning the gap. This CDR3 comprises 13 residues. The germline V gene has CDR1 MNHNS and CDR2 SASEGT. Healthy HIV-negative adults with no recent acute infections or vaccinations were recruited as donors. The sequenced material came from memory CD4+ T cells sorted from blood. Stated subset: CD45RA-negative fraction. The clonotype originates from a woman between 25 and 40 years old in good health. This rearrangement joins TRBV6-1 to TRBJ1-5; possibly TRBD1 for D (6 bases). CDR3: CASNPRGGQPQHF. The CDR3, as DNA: TGTGCCAGCAATCCCAGGGGTGGTCAGCCCCAGCATTTT.